Each of the 28 T cell receptor beta chains below was sequenced from the same sample in a study of cytomegalovirus exposure and HLA in healthy donors (dated 2017 in TCRdb). To prepare the library, the immunoSEQ multiplex PCR assay was applied. A mixture of 60 forward primers for TCR Vbeta segments and 13 reverse primers for TCR Jbeta segments was used in the multiplex PCR. TCRdb took over this immuneACCESS table, retaining in-frame rearrangements with V and J assigned. Such tables are incomplete; in checked studies, under half of the missing clones stem from an unresolved V gene, and the remainder is unexplained. Here the sample has about 140,000 clones; more than 75% occur a single time. The ten largest clones add up to more than 2.5% of the sample. The sample comprised PBMCs. These receptors all stem from a young man in good health and CMV-seropositive.

This rearrangement joins TRBV10-2 to TRBJ1-1; D is unresolved. V lost 5 bases and J lost 4, with 11 bases in between. CDR1 WSHSY and CDR2 SAAADI come from the germline V gene. The CDR3 length is 13 residues. The CDR3 sequence: CASSFLTGTEAFF. CDR3 bases: TGCGCCAGCAGTTTCCTCACGGGCACTGAAGCTTTCTTT.

This clone occurred a few times. The chain couples TRBV4-1 to TRBJ1-3; tentative D call: TRBD1 (6 bases). V lost 0 bases and J 2 bases, leaving 17 bases between the germline ends. The germline V gene encodes CDR1 MGHRA and CDR2 YSYEKL. The CDR3 is made up of 18 amino acids. The CDR3 DNA reads TGCGCCAGCAGCCAAGAATATGGGACATTGTTTGCTGGAAACACCATATATTTT. It translates to CASSQEYGTLFAGNTIYF.

This clone showed up just a few times. This chain uses TRBV9 with TRBJ1-1; D may be TRBD1 (6 bases). CDR1 and CDR2 (germline): SGDLS, YYNGEE. This CDR3 spans 14 amino acids. V was trimmed by 4 bases and J by 1 base, leaving 11 bases between them. In DNA form, the CDR3 reads TGTGCCAGCAGCTACACAGGGAGGAACACTGAAGCTTTCTTT. Amino acids: CASSYTGRNTEAFF.

V and J are TRBV2 and TRBJ1-5; 7 bases line up with TRBD1. CDR1 and CDR2 (germline): SNHLY, FYNNEI. This CDR3 has 15 residues. The V gene end was trimmed by 2 bases and the J gene end by 6 bases; junction bases not matched to a gene: 7. The CDR3 nucleotides are TGTGCCAGCAGTGAAATAGGGGGCCTGGGTCAGCCCCAGCATTTT. It codes for CASSEIGGLGQPQHF. Drawing the rest from reference TRBV2 and TRBJ1-5, the complete variable domain is EPEVTQTPSHQVTQMGQEVILRCVPISNHLYFYWYRQILGQKVEFLVSFYNNEISEKSEIFDDQFSVERPDGSNFTLKIRSTKLEDSAMYFCASSEIGGLGQPQHFGDGTRLSIL.

The chain uses TRBV19 and TRBJ2-1, with 9 bases matching TRBD1. This CDR3 has 15 residues. Germline lookup yields CDR1 LNHDA and CDR2 SQIVND (reference sequence). The V segment lost 5 bases and the J segment 1 base; nucleotides outside the gene matches: 3. CDR3 sequence (DNA): TGTGCCAGTAGTGTGGACAGGGGATCCTACAATGAGCAGTTCTTC. It encodes CASSVDRGSYNEQFF.

The chain is built from TRBV5-1 and TRBJ1-4, with a tentative D call TRBD1 (6 bases). CDR3 length equals 18 residues. The V and J ends lost 3 bases and 1 base respectively, with 19 bases between them. Germline V gives CDR1 SGHRS, CDR2 YFSETQ. The CDR3, as DNA: TGCGCCAGCAGCTCCCGGACAGCTTTGAAGATAACTAATGAAAAACTGTTTTTT. It encodes CASSSRTALKITNEKLFF.

V gene TRBV6-5 combines with J gene TRBJ2-5, with 7 bases matching TRBD2. J lost 4 bases, V lost 2 bases, and 7 bases had no gene match. The length of the CDR3 is 15 residues. Germline-derived CDR1 and CDR2 are MNHEY and SVGAGI. This CDR3 is CASSYGTGGTETQYF. Written as DNA, the CDR3 is TGTGCCAGCAGTTACGGAACGGGAGGTACAGAGACCCAGTACTTC.

V usage is TRBV6-5 and J usage is TRBJ1-1, with D uncertain. Germline assignment: CDR1 MNHEY and CDR2 SVGAGI. The CDR3 is made up of 15 amino acids. Trimming pared 2 bases from V and 2 bases from J, leaving 12 bases between. The CDR3 DNA reads as TGTGCCAGCAGTTACAATTTCCCCAGAAACACTGAAGCTTTCTTT. As protein: CASSYNFPRNTEAFF.

The chain combines TRBV2 with TRBJ1-3; perhaps TRBD1 as D (5 bases). The germline gives CDR1 SNHLY, CDR2 FYNNEI. The CDR3 is made up of 16 amino acids. Trimming removed 5 bases at V and 3 bases at J, with 17 bases between. CDR3 residues: CASSKGGGLRGNTIYF. The CDR3 DNA is TGTGCCAGCAGTAAAGGTGGGGGGTTGCGTGGAAACACCATATATTTT. Together with reference TRBV2 and TRBJ1-3, the CDR3 gives the full variable domain: EPEVTQTPSHQVTQMGQEVILRCVPISNHLYFYWYRQILGQKVEFLVSFYNNEISEKSEIFDDQFSVERPDGSNFTLKIRSTKLEDSAMYFCASSKGGGLRGNTIYFGEGSWLTVV.

The chain has TRBV27 and TRBJ2-7; the D gene is possibly TRBD2 (6 bases). There are 16 residues in the CDR3. CDR1 and CDR2 from the germline V gene are MNHEY and SMNVEV (reference sequence). V was pared by 5 bases and J by 2 bases, with 19 bases between. The CDR3 sequence: CASSPGTGGATYEQYF. The CDR3 region has the DNA TGTGCCAGCAGTCCCGGGACCGGGGGAGCGACCTACGAGCAGTACTTC.

The CDR3 bases are TGTGCCAGCAGCCCGGCTCCACTAAAAAGAGGGTATGGCTACACCTTC. It yields the protein CASSPAPLKRGYGYTF. This chain joins TRBV7-2 and TRBJ1-2, with no clear D. V lost 5 bases, J lost 5 bases, and 21 bases lay in between. The CDR3 runs 16 residues. Germline V gene data show CDR1 as SGHTA and CDR2 as FQGNSA.

As DNA, the CDR3 is TGCGCCAGTAGGAGGGACAGCGAAGCTTTCTTT. It translates to CASRRDSEAFF. This rearrangement joins TRBV10-2 to TRBJ1-1; 7 positions match TRBD1. Unmatched junction bases numbered 6, after V lost 9 bases and J lost 8 bases. The germline V gene has CDR1 WSHSY and CDR2 SAAADI. This CDR3 is built from 11 residues.

V usage is TRBV10-3 and J usage is TRBJ1-3, with D perhaps TRBD1 (5 bases). Germline CDR1 ENHRY, CDR2 SYGVKD. CDR3 length: 16 residues. V shed 4 bases and J shed 0 bases, with 13 bases lying between them. The CDR3 here is CAISGMDTDSGNTIYF. As DNA, the CDR3 is TGTGCCATCAGTGGAATGGACACGGACTCTGGAAACACCATATATTTT.

The chain joins TRBV6-1 to TRBJ2-3; the D is unclear. V lost 5 bases to trimming and J lost 2 bases, with 14 bases between them. CDR3 size: 15 residues. The germline V gene encodes CDR1 MNHNS and CDR2 SASEGT. The CDR3 DNA follows: TGTGCCAGCAGTCTTGAAAACAGATACACAGATACGCAGTATTTT. It codes for CASSLENRYTDTQYF.

V is TRBV5-1 and J is TRBJ2-1; TRBD2 matches 13 bases. The V segment lost 0 bases and the J segment 4 bases; nucleotides outside the gene matches: 4. The CDR3 consists of 17 residues. Germline V gives CDR1 SGHRS, CDR2 YFSETQ. The CDR3, as DNA: TGCGCCAGCAGCTTGGGAACACTAGCGGGAGGGTACAATGAGCAGTTCTTC. This sequence encodes CASSLGTLAGGYNEQFF.

J is TRBJ2-3 and V is TRBV7-2; 10 nucleotides agree with TRBD2. Germline CDR1 and CDR2: SGHTA and FQGNSA. The CDR3 covers 17 residues. Trimming took 5 bases from V and 5 from J; bases not matched to a gene: 13. The CDR3 DNA reads as TGTGCCAGCAGCGCTTCTGTAGCGGGAGGTCGGGGAGATACGCAGTATTTT. It yields the protein CASSASVAGGRGDTQYF.

The chain recombines TRBV4-1 with TRBJ2-7; 9 bases fit TRBD2. Trimming took 1 base from V and 6 from J; bases not matched to a gene: 7. The CDR3 length is 15 residues. The germline V gene has CDR1 MGHRA and CDR2 YSYEKL. The CDR3 spells CASSQAPGTSIEQYF. The CDR3, as DNA: TGCGCCAGCAGCCAAGCCCCCGGGACTAGCATCGAGCAGTACTTC.

The chain couples TRBV7-2 to TRBJ2-7; 9 nucleotides align to TRBD1. This CDR3 is built from 14 residues. Germline values: CDR1 SGHTA, CDR2 FQGNSA. The ends lost 5 bases at V and 2 bases at J; junction bases unmatched: 4. The CDR3 sequence is CASSPRQGAYEQYF. Here the CDR3 DNA reads TGTGCCAGCAGCCCCCGACAGGGGGCCTACGAGCAGTACTTC. Complete variable domain (other parts from reference TRBV7-2 and TRBJ2-7): GAGVSQSPSNKVTEKGKDVELRCDPISGHTALYWYRQSLGQGLEFLIYFQGNSAPDKSGLPSDRFSAERTGGSVSTLTIQRTQQEDSAVYLCASSPRQGAYEQYFGPGTRLTVT.

The V gene is TRBV27, the J gene TRBJ2-5; a possible D gene is TRBD1 (6 bases). Matching the DNA end better, TRBJ2-7 makes the J call doubtful. This CDR3 spans 12 amino acids. From germline, CDR1 is MNHEY and CDR2 SMNVEV (reference sequence). The CDR3 protein is CASSPTGYEQYF. The CDR3 nucleotides read TGTGCCAGCAGCCCGACAGGCTACGAGCAGTACTTC.

The chain employs TRBV2 and TRBJ1-1; D ambiguous. V gave up 1 base and J gave up 4 bases, with 7 bases separating them. From germline, CDR1 is SNHLY and CDR2 FYNNEI. The CDR3 is 13 residues long. The CDR3 DNA reads TGTGCCAGCAGTGAAGATCGAGGCACTGAAGCTTTCTTT. Protein sequence: CASSEDRGTEAFF. Full variable domain (outside the CDR3, taken from reference TRBV2 and TRBJ1-1): EPEVTQTPSHQVTQMGQEVILRCVPISNHLYFYWYRQILGQKVEFLVSFYNNEISEKSEIFDDQFSVERPDGSNFTLKIRSTKLEDSAMYFCASSEDRGTEAFFGQGTRLTVV.

The chain uses TRBV30 and TRBJ2-5; 8 nucleotides align to TRBD2. The J call may be wrong; the DNA end is better matched by TRBJ2-7. Germline CDR1 reads GTSNPN; CDR2 reads SVGIG (reference sequence). This CDR3 comprises 14 residues. CDR3 residues: CAWSERGRPHEQYF. CDR3 nucleotides: TGTGCCTGGAGTGAGCGCGGGAGGCCCCACGAGCAGTACTTC.

J is TRBJ2-7 and V is TRBV30; D might be TRBD1 (6 bases). Trimming removed 1 base at V and 10 bases at J, with 14 bases between. The germline V gene encodes CDR1 GTSNPN and CDR2 SVGIG (reference sequence). CDR3 length equals 12 residues. The DNA for the CDR3 is TGTGCCTGGAGTGGTAACAGGGTCCCACAGTACTTC. It yields the protein CAWSGNRVPQYF. Using reference TRBV30 and TRBJ2-7 for the parts outside the CDR3, the full variable domain is SQTIHQWPATLVQPVGSPLSLECTVEGTSNPNLYWYRQAAGRGLQLLFYSVGIGQISSEVPQNLSASRPQDRQFILSSKKLLLSDSGFYLCAWSGNRVPQYFGPGTRLTVT.

The V and J genes are TRBV4-2 and TRBJ2-6; 12 bases are shared with TRBD2. This CDR3 comprises 18 residues. Germline CDR1 LGHNA, CDR2 YNFKEQ. The V segment lost 2 bases and the J segment 3 bases; nucleotides outside the gene matches: 5. The CDR3 loop reads CASSQRLAGVFGANVLTF. The CDR3 nucleotides are TGTGCCAGCAGCCAACGACTAGCGGGAGTATTTGGGGCCAACGTCCTGACTTTC.

J is TRBJ2-5 and V is TRBV7-9; D uncertain. CDR3 length equals 14 residues. Trimming pared 3 bases from V and 7 bases from J, leaving 15 bases between. The germline V gene encodes CDR1 SEHNR and CDR2 FQNEAQ (reference sequence). CDR3 DNA: TGTGCCAGCAGCTTTACCCCTCAAGCAGGGACCCAGTACTTC. Encoded protein: CASSFTPQAGTQYF.

The V call is TRBV4-1, the J call TRBJ2-1, with 8 bases that match TRBD2. Per germline, CDR1 MGHRA and CDR2 YSYEKL. This CDR3 spans 19 amino acids. J lost 1 base, V lost 4 bases, and 15 bases had no gene match. The CDR3 is CASSPRGREGRGSYNEQFF. As DNA, the CDR3 is TGCGCCAGCAGCCCCCGTGGCCGGGAGGGCCGTGGGTCCTACAATGAGCAGTTCTTC.

The chain is built from TRBV5-1 and TRBJ2-1; no definite D call. Germline V lookup: CDR1 SGHRS, CDR2 YFSETQ. The V gene lost 4 bases and the J gene lost 4 bases, with 12 bases spanning the gap. The CDR3 spans 14 residues. CDR3 region: CASSPRSVYNEQFF. CDR3 sequence (DNA): TGCGCCAGCAGCCCCCGGTCGGTATACAATGAGCAGTTCTTC.

The chain combines TRBV27 with TRBJ2-7; TRBD1 aligns across 9 bases. The CDR3 is made up of 14 amino acids. From germline, CDR1 is MNHEY and CDR2 SMNVEV (reference sequence). V lost 4 bases, J lost 4 bases, and 5 bases stayed unmatched. CDR3 DNA sequence: TGTGCCAGCAGTTCTGGGACAGGGTTATACGAGCAGTACTTC. Its protein is CASSSGTGLYEQYF.

J is TRBJ1-2 and V is TRBV9; tentative D call: TRBD1 (5 bases). Germline V CDR1 and CDR2: SGDLS, YYNGEE. V lost 0 bases to trimming and J lost 0 bases, with 12 bases between them. The length of the CDR3 is 16 residues. Here the CDR3 reads CASSVAVTASNYGYTF. The CDR3 DNA sequence: TGTGCCAGCAGCGTAGCTGTGACAGCCTCTAACTATGGCTACACCTTC.